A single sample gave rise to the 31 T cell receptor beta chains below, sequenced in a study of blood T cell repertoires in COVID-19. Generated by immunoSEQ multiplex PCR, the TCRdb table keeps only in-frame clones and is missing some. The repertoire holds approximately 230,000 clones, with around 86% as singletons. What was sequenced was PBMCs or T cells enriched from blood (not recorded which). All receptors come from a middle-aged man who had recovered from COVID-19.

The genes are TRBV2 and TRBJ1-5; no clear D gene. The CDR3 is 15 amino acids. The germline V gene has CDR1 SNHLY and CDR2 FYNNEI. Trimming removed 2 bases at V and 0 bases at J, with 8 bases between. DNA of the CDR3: TGTGCCAGCAGTGAATTTCAGAATAGCAATCAGCCCCAGCATTTT. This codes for CASSEFQNSNQPQHF.

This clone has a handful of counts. CDR3 sequence: CATPRGALYNEQFF. The CDR3 DNA reads as TGTGCCACCCCCCGCGGGGCTTTATACAATGAGCAGTTCTTC. V gene TRBV6-5 combines with J gene TRBJ2-1, with TRBD2 as a possible D gene (6 bases). Trimming pared 10 bases from V and 4 bases from J, leaving 17 bases between. The CDR3 has 14 residues. Germline assignment: CDR1 MNHEY and CDR2 SVGAGI.

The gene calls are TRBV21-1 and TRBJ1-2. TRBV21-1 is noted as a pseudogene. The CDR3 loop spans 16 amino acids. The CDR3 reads CASSFLGRIANYGYTF. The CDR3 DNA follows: TGTGCCAGCAGCTTCCTGGGGAGGATAGCTAACTATGGCTACACCTTC.

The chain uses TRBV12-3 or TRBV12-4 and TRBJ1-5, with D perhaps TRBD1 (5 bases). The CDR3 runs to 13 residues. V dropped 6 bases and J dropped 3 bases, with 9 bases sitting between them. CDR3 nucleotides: TGTGCCAGCAGGACGACAGACAATCAGCCCCAGCATTTT. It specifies CASRTTDNQPQHF.

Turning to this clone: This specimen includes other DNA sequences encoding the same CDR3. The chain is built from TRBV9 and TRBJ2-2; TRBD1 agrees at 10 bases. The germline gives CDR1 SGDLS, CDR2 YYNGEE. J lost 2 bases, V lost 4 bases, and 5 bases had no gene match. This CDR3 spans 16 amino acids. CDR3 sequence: CASSPRTGGNTGELFF. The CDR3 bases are TGTGCCAGCAGCCCTCGGACAGGGGGTAACACCGGGGAGCTGTTTTTT.

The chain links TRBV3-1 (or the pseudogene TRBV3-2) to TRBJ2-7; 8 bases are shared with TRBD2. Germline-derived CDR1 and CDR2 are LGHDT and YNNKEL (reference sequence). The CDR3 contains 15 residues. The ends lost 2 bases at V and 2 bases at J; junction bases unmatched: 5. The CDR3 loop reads CASSQSTSAAYEQYF. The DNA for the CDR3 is TGTGCCAGCAGCCAATCGACTAGCGCCGCCTACGAGCAGTACTTC.

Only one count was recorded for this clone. The CDR3, as DNA: TGTGCCAGCAGCCGACAGGTCGTTGAAGCTTTCTTT. It encodes CASSRQVVEAFF. This chain uses TRBV7-8 with TRBJ1-1, with D perhaps TRBD1 (6 bases). This CDR3 contains 12 residues. The V end was cut by 5 bases, the J end by 7 bases, with 11 bases between. From germline, CDR1 is SGHVS and CDR2 FQNEAQ.

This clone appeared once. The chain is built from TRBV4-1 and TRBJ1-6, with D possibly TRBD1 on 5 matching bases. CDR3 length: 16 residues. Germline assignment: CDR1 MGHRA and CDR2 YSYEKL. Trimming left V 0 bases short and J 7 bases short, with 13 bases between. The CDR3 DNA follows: TGCGCCAGCAGCCAAGATCCGACAGCCGGGAATTCACCCCTCCACTTT. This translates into CASSQDPTAGNSPLHF.

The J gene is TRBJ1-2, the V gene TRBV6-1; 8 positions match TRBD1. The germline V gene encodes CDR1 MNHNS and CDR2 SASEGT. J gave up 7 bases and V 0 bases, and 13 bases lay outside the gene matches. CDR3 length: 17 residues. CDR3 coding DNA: TGTGCCAGCAGTGAAGCTCCTTATTCTGACAGGGGTTCTGGCTACACCTTC. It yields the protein CASSEAPYSDRGSGYTF.

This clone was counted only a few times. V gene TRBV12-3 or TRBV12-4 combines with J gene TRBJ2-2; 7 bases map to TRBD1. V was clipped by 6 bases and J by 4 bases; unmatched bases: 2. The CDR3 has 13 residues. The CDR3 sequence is CASSDRATGELFF. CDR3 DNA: TGTGCCAGCAGCGACAGGGCCACCGGGGAGCTGTTTTTT.

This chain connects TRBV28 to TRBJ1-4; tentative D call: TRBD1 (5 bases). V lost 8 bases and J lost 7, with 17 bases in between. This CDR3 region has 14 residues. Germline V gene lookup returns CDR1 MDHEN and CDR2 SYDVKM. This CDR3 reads CASFSAGRGEKLFF. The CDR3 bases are TGTGCCAGCTTCTCGGCAGGGCGGGGTGAAAAACTGTTTTTT.

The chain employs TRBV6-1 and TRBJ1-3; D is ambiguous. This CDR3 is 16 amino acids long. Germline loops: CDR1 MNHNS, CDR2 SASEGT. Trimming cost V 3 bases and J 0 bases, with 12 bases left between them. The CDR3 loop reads CASSEGGLNSGNTIYF. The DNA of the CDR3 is TGTGCCAGCAGTGAGGGAGGACTCAACTCTGGAAACACCATATATTTT.

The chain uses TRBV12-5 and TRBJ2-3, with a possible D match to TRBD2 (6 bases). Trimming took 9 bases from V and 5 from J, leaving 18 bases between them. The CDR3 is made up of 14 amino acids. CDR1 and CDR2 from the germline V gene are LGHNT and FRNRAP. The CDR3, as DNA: TGTGCTAGCGTCGGCCCCGGGAGAAGAGATACGCAGTATTTT. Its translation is CASVGPGRRDTQYF. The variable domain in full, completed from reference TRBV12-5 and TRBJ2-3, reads DARVTQTPRHKVTEMGQEVTMRCQPILGHNTVFWYRQTMMQGLELLAYFRNRAPLDDSGMPKDRFSAEMPDATLATLKIQPSEPRDSAVYFCASVGPGRRDTQYFGPGTRLTVL.

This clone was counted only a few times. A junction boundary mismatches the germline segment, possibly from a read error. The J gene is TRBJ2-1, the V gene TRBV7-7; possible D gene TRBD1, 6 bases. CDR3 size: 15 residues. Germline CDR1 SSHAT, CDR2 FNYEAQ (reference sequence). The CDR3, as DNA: TGTGCTAGCAGCTTAGGGCTAGGGGGCTACAATGAGCAGTTCTTC. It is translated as CASSLGLGGYNEQFF. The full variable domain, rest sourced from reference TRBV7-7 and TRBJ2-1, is GAGVSQSPRYKVTKRGQDVTLRCDPISSHATLYWYQQALGQGPEFLTYFNYEAQPDKSGLPSDRFSAERPEGSISTLTIQRTEQRDSAMYRCASSLGLGGYNEQFFGPGTRLTVL.

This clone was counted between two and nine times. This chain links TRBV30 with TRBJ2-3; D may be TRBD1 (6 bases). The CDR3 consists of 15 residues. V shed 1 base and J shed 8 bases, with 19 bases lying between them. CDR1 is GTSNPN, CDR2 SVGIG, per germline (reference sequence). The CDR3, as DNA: TGTGCCTGGAGTGCCAGGGGTAGTACTAGGGGTACGCAGTATTTT. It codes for CAWSARGSTRGTQYF. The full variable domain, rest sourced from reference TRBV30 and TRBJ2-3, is SQTIHQWPATLVQPVGSPLSLECTVEGTSNPNLYWYRQAAGRGLQLLFYSVGIGQISSEVPQNLSASRPQDRQFILSSKKLLLSDSGFYLCAWSARGSTRGTQYFGPGTRLTVL.

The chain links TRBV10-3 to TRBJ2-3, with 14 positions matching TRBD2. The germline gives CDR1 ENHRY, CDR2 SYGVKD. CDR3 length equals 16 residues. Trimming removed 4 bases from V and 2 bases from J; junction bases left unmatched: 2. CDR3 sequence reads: CAISGLAGGTTDTQYF. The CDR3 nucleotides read TGTGCCATCAGTGGACTAGCGGGAGGGACCACAGATACGCAGTATTTT.

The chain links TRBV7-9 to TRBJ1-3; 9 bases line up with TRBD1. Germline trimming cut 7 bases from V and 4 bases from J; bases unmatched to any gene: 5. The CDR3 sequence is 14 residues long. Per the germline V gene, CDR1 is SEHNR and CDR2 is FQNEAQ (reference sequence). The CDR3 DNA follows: TGTGCCAGCACCACAGGGGGCGCGGGAAACACCATATATTTT. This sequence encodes CASTTGGAGNTIYF.

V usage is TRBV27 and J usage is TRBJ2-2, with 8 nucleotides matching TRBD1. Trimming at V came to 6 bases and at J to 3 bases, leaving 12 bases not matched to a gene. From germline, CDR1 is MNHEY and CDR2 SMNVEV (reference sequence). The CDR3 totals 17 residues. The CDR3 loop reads CASRRTGIGLDTGELFF. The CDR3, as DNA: TGTGCCAGCAGGCGGACAGGGATCGGTCTGGACACCGGGGAGCTGTTTTTT.

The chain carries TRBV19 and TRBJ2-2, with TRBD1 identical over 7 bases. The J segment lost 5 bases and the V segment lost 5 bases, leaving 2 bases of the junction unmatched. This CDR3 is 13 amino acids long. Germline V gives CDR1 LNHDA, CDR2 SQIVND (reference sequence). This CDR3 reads CASSQGETGELFF. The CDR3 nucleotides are TGTGCCAGTAGTCAGGGGGAGACCGGGGAGCTGTTTTTT.

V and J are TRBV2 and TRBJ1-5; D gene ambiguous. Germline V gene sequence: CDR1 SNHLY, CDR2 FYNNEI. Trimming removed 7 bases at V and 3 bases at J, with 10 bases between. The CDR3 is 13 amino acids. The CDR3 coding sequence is TGTGCCAGCACGCCAGGTACCAATCAGCCCCAGCATTTT. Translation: CASTPGTNQPQHF.

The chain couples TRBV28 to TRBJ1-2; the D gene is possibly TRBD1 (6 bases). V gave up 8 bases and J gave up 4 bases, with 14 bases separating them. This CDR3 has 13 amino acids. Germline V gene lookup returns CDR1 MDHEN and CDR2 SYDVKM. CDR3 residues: CASASGHVYGYTF. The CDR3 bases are TGTGCCAGCGCCTCGGGACACGTCTATGGCTACACCTTC.

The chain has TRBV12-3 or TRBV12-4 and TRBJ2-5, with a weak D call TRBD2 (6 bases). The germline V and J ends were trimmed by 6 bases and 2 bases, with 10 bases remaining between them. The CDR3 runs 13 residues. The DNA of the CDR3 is TGTGCCAGCAGCGGCCGGGGGCAAGAGACCCAGTACTTC. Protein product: CASSGRGQETQYF.

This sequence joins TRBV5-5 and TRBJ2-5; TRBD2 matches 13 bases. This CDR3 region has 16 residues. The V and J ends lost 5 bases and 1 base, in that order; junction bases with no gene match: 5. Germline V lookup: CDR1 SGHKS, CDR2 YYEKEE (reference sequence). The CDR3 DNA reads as TGTGCCAGCAGATCCGGGACTAGCGGGACCCAAGAGACCCAGTACTTC. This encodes CASRSGTSGTQETQYF.

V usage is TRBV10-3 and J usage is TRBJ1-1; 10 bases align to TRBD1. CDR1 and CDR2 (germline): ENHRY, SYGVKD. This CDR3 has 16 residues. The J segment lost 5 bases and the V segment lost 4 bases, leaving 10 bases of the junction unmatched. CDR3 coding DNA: TGTGCCATCAGTGCCACCGGGACAGGGGCGGGGACTGAAGCTTTCTTT. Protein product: CAISATGTGAGTEAFF.

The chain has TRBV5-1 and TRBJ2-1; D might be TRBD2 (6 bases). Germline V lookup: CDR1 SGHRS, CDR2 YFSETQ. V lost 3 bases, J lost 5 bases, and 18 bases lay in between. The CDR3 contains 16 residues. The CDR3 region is CASSSVGSAYNNEQFF. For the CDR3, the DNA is TGCGCCAGCAGCTCAGTCGGGAGCGCTTATAACAATGAGCAGTTCTTC.

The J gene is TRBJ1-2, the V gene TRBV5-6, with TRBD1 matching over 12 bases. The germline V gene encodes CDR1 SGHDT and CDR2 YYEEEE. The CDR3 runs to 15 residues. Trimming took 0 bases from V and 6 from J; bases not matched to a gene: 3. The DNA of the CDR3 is TGTGCCAGCAGCTTGGGTGGGACAGGGGGCAATGGCTACACCTTC. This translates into CASSLGGTGGNGYTF.

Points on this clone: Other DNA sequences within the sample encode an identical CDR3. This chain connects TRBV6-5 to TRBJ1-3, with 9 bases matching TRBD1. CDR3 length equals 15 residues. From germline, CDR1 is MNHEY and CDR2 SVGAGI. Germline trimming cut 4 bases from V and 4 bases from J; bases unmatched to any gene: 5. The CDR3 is CASSSPGQGGNTIYF. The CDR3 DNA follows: TGTGCCAGCAGTTCACCGGGACAGGGAGGAAACACCATATATTTT.

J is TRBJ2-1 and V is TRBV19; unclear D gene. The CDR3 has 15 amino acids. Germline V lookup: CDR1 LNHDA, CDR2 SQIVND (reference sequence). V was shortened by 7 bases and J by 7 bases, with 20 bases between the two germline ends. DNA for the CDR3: TGTGCCAGTACCCAGGTGGGTCAAAGTAGGAATGAGCAGTTCTTC. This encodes CASTQVGQSRNEQFF.

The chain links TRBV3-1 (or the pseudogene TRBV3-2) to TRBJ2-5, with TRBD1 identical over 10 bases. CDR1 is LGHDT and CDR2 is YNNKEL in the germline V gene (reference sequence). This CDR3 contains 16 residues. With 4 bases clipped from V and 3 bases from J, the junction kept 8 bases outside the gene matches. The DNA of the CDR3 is TGTGCCAGCAGCCCCCCGTCCGGGACAGGGGAAGAGACCCAGTACTTC. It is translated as CASSPPSGTGEETQYF.

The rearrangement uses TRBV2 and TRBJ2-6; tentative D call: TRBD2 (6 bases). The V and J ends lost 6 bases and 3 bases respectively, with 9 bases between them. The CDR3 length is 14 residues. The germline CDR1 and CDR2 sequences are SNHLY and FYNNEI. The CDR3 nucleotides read TGTGCCAGCAGGGGAGGAGGTGGGGCCAACGTCCTGACTTTC. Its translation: CASRGGGGANVLTF.

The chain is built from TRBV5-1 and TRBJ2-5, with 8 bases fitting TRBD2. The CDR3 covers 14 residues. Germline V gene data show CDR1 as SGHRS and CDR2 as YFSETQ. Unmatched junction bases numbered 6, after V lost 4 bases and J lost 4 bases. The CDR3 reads CASSTFGTRETQYF. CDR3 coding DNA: TGCGCCAGCAGCACCTTCGGGACTAGAGAGACCCAGTACTTC.